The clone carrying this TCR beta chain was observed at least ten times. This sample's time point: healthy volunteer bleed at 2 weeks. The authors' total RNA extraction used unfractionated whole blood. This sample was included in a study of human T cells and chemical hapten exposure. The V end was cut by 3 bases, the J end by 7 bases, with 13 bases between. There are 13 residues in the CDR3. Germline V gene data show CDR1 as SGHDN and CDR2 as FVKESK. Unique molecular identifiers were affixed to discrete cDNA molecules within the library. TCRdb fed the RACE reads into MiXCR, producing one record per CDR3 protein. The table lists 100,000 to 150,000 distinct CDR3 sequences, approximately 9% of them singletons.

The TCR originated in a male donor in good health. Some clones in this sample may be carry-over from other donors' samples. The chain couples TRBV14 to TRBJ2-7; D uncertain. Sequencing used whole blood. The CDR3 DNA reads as TGTGCCAGCAGCCACGTCCCGTTCGGTGAGCAGTACTTC. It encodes CASSHVPFGEQYF.